This entry features one TCR beta chain sequence. The germline gives CDR1 SGHRS, CDR2 YFSETQ. This CDR3 comprises 13 residues. V lost 0 bases and J lost 3, with 7 bases in between. The sample belongs to a study of blood T cell repertoires in COVID-19. Study context: Donors in the United States, Italy and Spain gave samples during acute or convalescent COVID-19. Sources were T cells, B-cell-depleted T cells, or PBMCs; the material itself was cDNA or gDNA.

In the original workflow: Nucleated cell number was recorded as an estimate derived from reference gene primer amplification. This table comes from immunoSEQ multiplex PCR, and its TCRdb copy is limited to in-frame clones, with some not included. The DNA was the basis for D and trimming; V, J and clone size are from that table. The table shows 95,000 to 150,000 clones, with approximately 70% occurring only once. The receptor comes from a human donor with acute or convalescent COVID-19. The donor label of this sample is uncertain. V gene TRBV5-1 combines with J gene TRBJ2-7; D is unclear. The sequenced sample consisted of peripheral blood. This CDR3 is CASSLELFYEQYF. In DNA form, the CDR3 reads TGCGCCAGCAGCTTGGAACTATTCTACGAGCAGTACTTC.